Below are 13 T cell receptor beta chains sequenced from a single sample in a study of OX40 agonist ivuxolimab in advanced cancers. TCRdb's table, derived via immunoSEQ multiplex PCR, lists solely in-frame clones and lacks some. The sample lists about 42,000 clones, about 88% occurring once. Sample: CD4+ or CD8+ T cells sorted from blood, taken in a trial of the OX40 agonist ivuxolimab. These receptor sequences come from an adult with an advanced solid tumor such as melanoma, head and neck, liver or kidney cancer.

The gene calls are TRBV14 and TRBJ2-3; D is unclear. Germline CDR1 is SGHDN and CDR2 is FVKESK. The CDR3 is 14 residues long. V was clipped by 3 bases and J by 2 bases, with 9 bases between them. CDR3 nucleotide sequence: TGTGCCAGCAGCCACGTACAGTACACAGATACGCAGTATTTT. The encoded protein is CASSHVQYTDTQYF.

V and J are TRBV15 and TRBJ2-4, with D tentatively TRBD2 (6 bases). The V end lost 5 bases, the J end lost 0 bases, and 14 bases lay between the germline ends. Germline-derived CDR1 and CDR2 are LNHNV and YYDKDF (reference sequence). The CDR3 runs 16 residues. The CDR3 protein is CATSGGEALAKNIQYF. DNA of the CDR3: TGTGCCACCAGCGGAGGGGAGGCCCTAGCCAAAAACATTCAGTACTTC.

This clone is a singleton in its sample. The chain recombines TRBV5-4 with TRBJ2-5; D is unclear. CDR1 is SGHNT, CDR2 YYREEE, per germline (reference sequence). The CDR3 consists of 15 residues. The V end was cut by 0 bases, the J end by 2 bases, with 11 bases between. In DNA form, the CDR3 reads TGTGCCAGCAGCTTGGGTGTGAGTAAGCAAGAGACCCAGTACTTC. The encoded protein is CASSLGVSKQETQYF.

The gene calls are TRBV7-8 and TRBJ2-3, with 9 positions matching TRBD2. Trimming cost V 10 bases and J 0 bases; bases outside gene matches: 11. CDR1 and CDR2 (germline): SGHVS, FQNEAQ. CDR3 length: 16 amino acids. For the CDR3, the DNA is TGTGCCACCGCGGGAGGGCCCTTGACTAGCACAGATACGCAGTATTTT. Protein: CATAGGPLTSTDTQYF.

The chain couples TRBV6-1 to TRBJ2-5, with 10 bases aligning to TRBD1. The end of the DNA fits TRBJ2-7 better, so the J call may be wrong. CDR1 and CDR2 (germline): MNHNS, SASEGT. The CDR3 consists of 15 residues. The CDR3 sequence: CASSEGTGGSYEQYF. The CDR3 DNA is TGTGCCAGCAGTGAAGGGACAGGGGGCTCCTACGAGCAGTACTTC.

The gene calls are TRBV18 and TRBJ2-5, with unresolved D. Germline CDR1 KGHSH, CDR2 LQKENI. The CDR3 is 12 amino acids. V was cut by 3 bases and J by 2 bases, with 4 bases left in between. For the CDR3, the DNA is TGTGCCAGCTCACCTACGCAAGAGACCCAGTACTTC. As protein: CASSPTQETQYF.

The chain is built from TRBV4-1 and TRBJ2-1; either TRBD1 or TRBD2 may supply D (6 bases each). Germline loops: CDR1 MGHRA, CDR2 YSYEKL. Trimming cost V 4 bases and J 6 bases, with 22 bases left between them. There are 17 residues in the CDR3. The CDR3 is CASSRGGLSLLFNEQFF. The CDR3 DNA reads as TGCGCCAGCAGCCGAGGGGGGCTAAGCCTTCTCTTCAATGAGCAGTTCTTC.

This clone was counted a few times. V and J are TRBV28 and TRBJ2-7, with 10 positions matching TRBD1. There are 15 residues in the CDR3. The V segment lost 5 bases and the J segment 0 bases; nucleotides outside the gene matches: 4. Germline-derived CDR1 and CDR2 are MDHEN and SYDVKM. The CDR3 sequence: CASSAGTGDSYEQYF. The CDR3 bases are TGTGCCAGCAGTGCCGGGACAGGGGACTCCTACGAGCAGTACTTC.

The chain joins TRBV4-1 to TRBJ1-5, with D perhaps TRBD1 (6 bases). Between the trimmed V and J ends, which lost 5 bases and 4 bases, there was a span of 24 bases. CDR1 is MGHRA, CDR2 YSYEKL, per germline. The CDR3 length is 18 residues. Here the CDR3 DNA reads TGCGCCAGCAGCGCGAGACAGTACATCAGGGGATTTAATCAGCCCCAGCATTTT. It translates to CASSARQYIRGFNQPQHF.

The chain is built from TRBV5-4 and TRBJ2-5; 7 nucleotides line up with TRBD1. The CDR3 covers 14 residues. Looked up from germline, CDR1 is SGHNT and CDR2 is YYREEE (reference sequence). V shed 7 bases and J 0 bases; nucleotides not matched to a gene: 6. CDR3 residues: CASSLTGYQETQYF. CDR3 nucleotide sequence: TGTGCCAGCTCCCTGACAGGGTACCAAGAGACCCAGTACTTC.

The J gene is TRBJ2-5, the V gene TRBV18; no clear D. The CDR3 loop spans 13 amino acids. Trimming pared 0 bases from V and 4 bases from J, leaving 6 bases between. Germline V CDR1 and CDR2: KGHSH, LQKENI. The CDR3 DNA reads as TGTGCCAGCTCACCACCTCCCGCAGAGACCCAGTACTTC. Translating gives CASSPPPAETQYF.

By proportion, this clone is medium-sized (0.01 to 0.1%). V is TRBV5-4 and J is TRBJ1-2; perhaps TRBD1 as D (5 bases). This CDR3 comprises 14 residues. Germline CDR1 is SGHNT and CDR2 is YYREEE (reference sequence). Between the trimmed V and J ends, which lost 4 bases and 2 bases, there was a span of 12 bases. The CDR3 nucleotides are TGTGCCAGCAGCAGATCGGGACGGAACTATGGCTACACCTTC. Translated: CASSRSGRNYGYTF.

This clone was observed once. The rearrangement uses TRBV10-3 and TRBJ1-2, with D perhaps TRBD1 (5 bases). The CDR3 runs to 14 residues. The germline V gene has CDR1 ENHRY and CDR2 SYGVKD. Between the trimmed V and J ends, which lost 4 bases and 3 bases, there was a span of 12 bases. In nucleotides, the CDR3 is TGTGCCATCAGTGGAGGGGCGCCCGACTATGGCTACACCTTC. This sequence encodes CAISGGAPDYGYTF.